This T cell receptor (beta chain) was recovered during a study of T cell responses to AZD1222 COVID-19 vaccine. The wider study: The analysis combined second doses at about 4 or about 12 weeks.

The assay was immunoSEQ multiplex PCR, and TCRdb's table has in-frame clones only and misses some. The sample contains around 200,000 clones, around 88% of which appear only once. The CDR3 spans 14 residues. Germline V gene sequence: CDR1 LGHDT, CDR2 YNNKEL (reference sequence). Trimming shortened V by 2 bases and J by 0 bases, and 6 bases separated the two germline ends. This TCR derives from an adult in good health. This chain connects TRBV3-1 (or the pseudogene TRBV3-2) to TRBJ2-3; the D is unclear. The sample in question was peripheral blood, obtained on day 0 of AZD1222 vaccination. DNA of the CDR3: TGTGCCAGCAGCCAACAGTTTAGCACAGATACGCAGTATTTT. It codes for CASSQQFSTDTQYF.